The entry below describes one T cell receptor (beta chain). Which antigen it targets is not known. The sample holds no much larger clone one base away, and base qualities are not on file. The data are from a study of a mutant IDH1 vaccine in newly diagnosed glioma (dated by TCRdb to the early 2020s). Describing the broader study: In the chemotherapy-containing groups, vaccination started alongside temozolomide cycles, whereas in patients who had radiotherapy alone it started 4-6 weeks after radiotherapy. Of the 32 patients who were treated, around 62% were male and roughly 38% were female, and the mean age was around 43 years. Before enrollment, patients had received standard therapy of radiotherapy alone, temozolomide alone, or radiochemotherapy with temozolomide; most received the combination. The week-35 safety follow-up was designated visit V12, and the week-47 end of study was designated visit V13. Peripheral blood samples were drawn at six visits, namely V03 (baseline), V05, V07, V10, V12 and V13. Longitudinal TCRB deep sequencing was performed for some 25 treated patients wherever samples were available for exploratory analyses.

V is pruned by 2 bases and J by 2 bases, leaving 4 bases of the junction without a gene match. Including the terminal cysteine and phenylalanine, the CDR3 comprises 16 residues. The sequence is cut down to CDR3 DNA, 48 bases in frame from base 1. CDR1 SGHRS and CDR2 YFSETQ were looked up in the germline V gene. Overall study results and their limits: Pseudoprogression appeared unrelated to alterations in the top peripheral T cell clonotypes detected by TCRB sequencing. PBMC samples for TCRB deep sequencing were selected based on availability. The authors noted that analyses of patient blood samples could not be reproduced because of sample limitations. Immune responses induced by the vaccine were seen in 90% to 95% of patients across multiple MHC alleles.

Library method: the immunoSEQ multiplex PCR assay. Following the manufacturer's protocol, the hsTCRB Kit was used to amplify rearranged TCR beta chain sequences. An Illumina MiSeq was used to sequence the TCRB libraries. The original pipeline was this. The proprietary platform of the kit vendor was used for demultiplexing, trimming and gene mapping. Not all clones reach the TCRdb copy of this immuneACCESS table, which keeps in-frame sequences only. Checked studies attribute under half of the gap to unresolved V genes and leave the rest unexplained. From that table come the V and J calls and clone size; the DNA was used to work out D and trimming. This sample gives 60,000 to 65,000 clones in total; around four fifths of them show up just once. The ten top clones hold 3.5% to 4.5% of the sample. The label giving this sample's time point can be read as: week 35, safety follow-up. A 20-mer mutant IDH1 peptide at 300 micrograms in Montanide made up each vaccine dose, which was injected subcutaneously together with topical imiquimod. Eight vaccinations were administered to patients in weeks 1, 3, 5, 7, 11, 15, 19 and 23, corresponding to visits V03 through V10. Donors had newly diagnosed WHO grade 3 or 4 IDH1-mutant astrocytomas with loss of nuclear ATRX. The samples were drawn from NOA16, a multicentre, single-arm, open-label phase I trial in Germany that tested a mutant IDH1 peptide vaccine in humans for the first time. Genomic DNA for TCRB sequencing was extracted from EDTA blood using the DNeasy Blood and Tissue Kit.

This clonotype was sampled from a man younger than 45 with glioma. This sequence uses TRBV5-1 and TRBJ2-5; TRBD2 lines up with 12 middle nucleotides. Here the sequenced sample was PBMCs, taken from a glioma patient whose treatment included an IDH1 peptide vaccine. Read as DNA, the sequence is TGCGCCAGCAGCTTACTAGCGGGGGGCCGTCAAGAGACCCAGTACTTC. Its translation reads: CASSLLAGGRQETQYF.